This T cell receptor beta chain was recovered during a study of shared clonotypes between healthy human individuals. Whole-study findings and limits: Several donors shared approximately 5% of their naive CD4 clonotypes.

Cells designated naive CD8 were CD45RO-negative and were positively selected for CCR7, with terminally differentiated effector memory CD45RA+ cells excluded. The CDR3 is 14 amino acids. The germline CDR1 and CDR2 sequences are LNHNV and YYDKDF (reference sequence). Trimming took off 5 bases at V and 1 base at J, with 11 bases between the two ends. In the original processing: Because ImmunoSEQ provided only junction sequences with no quality scores, the filtering differed. Profiled with immunoSEQ multiplex PCR; TCRdb holds only in-frame clones, not every one. The V and J calls and clone size were taken over from that table, and D and trimming were inferred from the DNA. The repertoire includes roughly 770,000 clones, about 96% of them detected once, and around 0.21% sits in the top ten. Comment on this clone: As yet, its antigen is unknown.

The clonotype was recovered from a man aged 30 to 39 in good health. The genes are TRBV15 and TRBJ2-5; D is perhaps TRBD2 (6 bases). The sequenced material came from naive CD8+ T cells sorted from blood. CDR3 loop: CATSSSVSQETQYF. The CDR3 region has the DNA TGTGCCACCAGCTCTAGCGTATCCCAAGAGACCCAGTACTTC. Combining the CDR3 with reference TRBV15 and TRBJ2-5 gives the whole variable domain DAMVIQNPRYQVTQFGKPVTLSCSQTLNHNVMYWYQQKSSQAPKLLFHYYDKDFNNEADTPDNFQSRRPNTSFCFLDIRSPGLGDTAMYLCATSSSVSQETQYFGPGTRLLVL.